The rows below give T cell receptor beta chains drawn from one sample of a study of T cell responses to AZD1222 COVID-19 vaccine. The repertoire was sequenced with immunoSEQ multiplex PCR; TCRdb's copy has only in-frame clones and lacks some. The sample has 90,000 to 120,000 clones; approximately 88% are singletons. The sequenced sample was peripheral blood, obtained on day 0 of AZD1222 vaccination. All receptors come from an adult in good health. Both conserved end residues are part of each CDR3. D genes are given only for firm matches. Clone size appears in some rows only: once, few, many, or a class for an expanded clone.

V gene	clone size	J gene	D gene	CDR3 protein	CDR3 DNA
TRBV4-3	.	TRBJ2-7	TRBD2	CASSQDTGSGPLYEQYF	TGCGCCAGCAGCCAAGATACGGGTAGCGGGCCCCTCTACGAGCAGTACTTC
TRBV2	.	TRBJ1-5	TRBD1	CASLRDRGRDNQPQHF	TGTGCCAGCCTCCGGGACAGGGGGCGAGACAATCAGCCCCAGCATTTT
TRBV28	.	TRBJ1-5	.	CASAGRDQPQHF	TGTGCCAGCGCCGGGCGGGATCAGCCCCAGCATTTT
TRBV28	once	TRBJ2-5	.	CASSITRETQYF	TGTGCCAGCAGTATTACACGAGAGACCCAGTACTTC
TRBV5-1	.	TRBJ2-1	.	CASSLETLGGNEQFF	TGCGCCAGCAGCTTGGAAACCCTGGGGGGTAATGAGCAGTTCTTC
TRBV18	.	TRBJ1-5	.	CASSPGRDQPQHF	TGTGCCAGCTCACCAGGCCGCGATCAGCCCCAGCATTTT
TRBV5-4	.	TRBJ2-1	.	CASSLGARSYNEQFF	TGTGCCAGCAGCTTGGGGGCTCGTTCCTACAATGAGCAGTTCTTC
TRBV10-3	.	TRBJ2-1	TRBD2	CAINSGANTEQFF	TGTGCCATCAACAGCGGGGCTAACACTGAGCAGTTCTTC
TRBV7-3	once	TRBJ2-5	.	CASSLNVGEETQYF	TGTGCCAGCAGCTTAAATGTGGGAGAAGAGACCCAGTACTTC
TRBV10-3	.	TRBJ1-5	.	CAISTDNQPQHF	TGTGCCATCAGTACAGACAATCAGCCCCAGCATTTT
TRBV7-9	once	TRBJ2-5	.	CASSLYGEQETQYF	TGTGCCAGCAGCTTGTATGGGGAGCAAGAGACCCAGTACTTC
TRBV28	once	TRBJ2-1	.	CASSLGGTINEQFF	TGTGCCAGCAGTTTAGGAGGGACCATCAATGAGCAGTTCTTC
TRBV12-3/TRBV12-4	once	TRBJ1-1	.	CASSTSNTEAFF	.
TRBV30	.	TRBJ1-6	.	CAWGEASNLHF	TGTGCCTGGGGAGAAGCCTCGAACCTCCACTTT
TRBV5-3	few	TRBJ1-1	.	CARSLLITSGRAEAFF	TGTGCCAGAAGCTTGTTAATAACATCAGGGAGGGCTGAAGCTTTCTTT
TRBV6-4	once	TRBJ2-5	TRBD2	CASPAGAETQYF	TGTGCCAGCCCTGCGGGAGCTGAGACCCAGTACTTC
TRBV27	.	TRBJ1-1	.	CASSLTGTEAFF	TGTGCCAGCAGTTTAACAGGGACTGAAGCTTTCTTT